This T cell receptor (beta chain) stems from a study of blood T cell repertoires in COVID-19. Study-level information: Sample material is recorded as cDNA or gDNA derived from T cells, B-cell-depleted T cells, or PBMCs.

The CDR3 is made up of 15 amino acids. Germline values: CDR1 SGHNT, CDR2 YYREEE (reference sequence). The V and J ends lost 4 bases and 5 bases, in that order; junction bases with no gene match: 11. Measured with immunoSEQ multiplex PCR; TCRdb has only the in-frame clones, and not every one. The data show about 100,000 clones, around 83% seen once. The sample consisted of peripheral blood. The sequence came from a woman aged 55-70 years in a cohort sampled during active or convalescent COVID-19. This chain joins TRBV5-4 and TRBJ1-2; 7 bases are a match to TRBD1. The CDR3 region is CASSHPTGKVYGYTF. DNA for the CDR3: TGTGCCAGCAGCCACCCGACAGGGAAAGTGTATGGCTACACCTTC.